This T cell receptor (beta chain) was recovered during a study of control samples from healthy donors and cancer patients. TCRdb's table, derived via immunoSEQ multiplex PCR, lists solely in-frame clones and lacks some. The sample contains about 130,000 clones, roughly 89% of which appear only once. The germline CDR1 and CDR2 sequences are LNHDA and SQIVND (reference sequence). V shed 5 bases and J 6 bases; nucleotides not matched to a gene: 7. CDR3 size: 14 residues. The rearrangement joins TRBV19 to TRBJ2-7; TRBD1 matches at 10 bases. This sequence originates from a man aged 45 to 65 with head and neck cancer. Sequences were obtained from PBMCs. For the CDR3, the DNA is TGTGCCAGTAGTTCTCTGACAGGGGGCGGCGAGCAGTACTTC. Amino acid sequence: CASSSLTGGGEQYF.